This is a list of T cell receptor beta chains from one sample in a study of blood T cell repertoires in COVID-19. Data came from immunoSEQ multiplex PCR; TCRdb stores just in-frame clones and leaves some out. The table records roughly 150,000 clones, 78% of them present only once. What was sequenced was peripheral blood. These receptors all stem from a woman aged 80 or over with acute or convalescent COVID-19. CDR3s include the opening cysteine and the closing phenylalanine or tryptophan. The D gene is left open where the match is weak. Clone size is stated in some rows and not others, as once, few, many or a class when expanded.

v_call	d_call	clone_size	j_call	cdr3_aa	cdr3_nt
TRBV7-9	NA	NA	TRBJ2-1	CASRVEGDYNEQFF	TGTGCCAGCAGAGTAGAGGGAGATTACAATGAGCAGTTCTTC
TRBV10-3	TRBD1	few	TRBJ1-2	CAISDSGQGRDGYTF	TGTGCCATCAGTGATTCGGGACAGGGAAGGGATGGCTACACCTTC
TRBV5-8	TRBD1	NA	TRBJ1-6	CASSFSRGGHSPLHF	TGTGCCAGCAGCTTTTCTCGAGGGGGCCACTCACCCCTCCACTTT
TRBV3-1/TRBV3-2	NA	NA	TRBJ2-5	CASSQQGLETQYF	TGTGCCAGCAGCCAACAGGGGTTAGAGACCCAGTACTTC
TRBV4-1	NA	few	TRBJ1-2	CASSQAGTMNYGYTF	TGCGCCAGCAGCCAAGCAGGGACAATGAACTATGGCTACACCTTC
TRBV5-1	NA	NA	TRBJ1-3	CASRPGVSGNTIYF	TGCGCCAGCAGACCCGGGGTATCGGGAAACACCATATATTTT
TRBV20-1	NA	NA	TRBJ1-2	CSARSEGGYTF	TGCAGTGCTAGATCCGAGGGAGGCTACACCTTC
TRBV2	NA	NA	TRBJ1-1	CASRGDRLLTEAFF	TGTGCCAGCAGGGGAGACAGGCTGTTGACTGAAGCTTTCTTT
TRBV27	NA	NA	TRBJ1-1	CASAITPPSEAFF	TGTGCCAGCGCTATTACCCCCCCATCTGAAGCTTTCTTT
TRBV18	TRBD1	NA	TRBJ2-1	CASSPLQILTGRTINEQFF	TGTGCCAGCTCACCACTCCAGATATTGACAGGGCGGACCATCAATGAGCAGTTCTTC
TRBV7-2	TRBD1	NA	TRBJ2-7	CASSPQGVGEQYF	TGTGCCAGCAGCCCTCAGGGGGTCGGCGAGCAGTACTTC